This entry is about one T cell receptor (beta chain). The table lists this clone with a few counts. What this receptor recognizes is not known. The input lacks base qualities; no much larger clone sits a single base away. This entry comes from a study of T cell responses to AZD1222 COVID-19 vaccine (dated by TCRdb to the early 2020s). For the wider study: A total of around 240 trial participants underwent TCR sequencing, of whom about 210 had received two doses of AZD1222 and 26 had received two doses of the MenACWY control vaccine. Trial participants were enrolled into age subgroups of 18-55, 56-69 and 70-plus years, which contained roughly 150, 30 and 60 TCR-sequenced participants, respectively. Overall study outcomes, separate from this receptor: A significant rise in spike-specific TCR breadth and depth was observed after two AZD1222 doses relative to day 0 and relative to MenACWY recipients. Participants were mostly white British, with more females than males. The authors suggested clonal diversity may have been underestimated. Only six AZD1222 recipients were SARS-CoV-2 seropositive at baseline, limiting conclusions about previously exposed vaccinees. Nearly half of unique spike-specific TCRs reportedly recognized epitopes outside regions mutated in the B.1.351 and B.1.1.7 variants. Vaccine-associated CD4 TCRs spanned the whole spike protein, with dominant responses in regions 160-218 and 743-854. In the small 56-69-year group, the increase in depth fell short of significance, most likely because of low power. Because no day 14 peak-response samples were available, repertoires were characterized only after the peak T cell response.

The CDR3 regions of human TCRbeta chains were analyzed by immunosequencing. Processing in the source paper ran as follows. Repertoire TCRs were checked for matches against a reference library of SARS-CoV-2-specific TCRs that had been generated using the MIRA antigen-specificity platform. Breadth was defined as the fraction of unique TCRs that were SARS-CoV-2-associated, and depth was defined as the fraction of total T cells that were SARS-CoV-2-associated. Using the MIRA data, every spike-specific TCR was mapped to the spike region that the TCR reacted to and assigned to either a CD4 or a CD8 class. Log10-transformed breadth and depth values were compared by one-way ANOVA with Sidak's multiple comparisons tests. In TCRdb, the immuneACCESS table is reduced to in-frame sequences with V and J assigned. These tables do not hold every clone; where another copy was compared, an unresolved V gene accounts for under half, and the others remain unexplained. D and trimming were read from the DNA, whereas the V and J calls and clone size are those reported in that table. Within this sample are tens of thousands of clones, with about nine tenths of them counted one time only. The leading ten clones occupy about 2.7% of the sample.

In the paper's terms, the time point label means: baseline before first vaccination. The treatment or condition label, as the study defines it: meningococcal conjugate vaccine given as trial control. Vaccinee samples were obtained from the UK trials COV001 and COV002, which included a single-blind randomized controlled phase 2/3 trial of AZD1222 (ChAdOx1 nCoV-19) in healthy adults. Trial participant PBMC samples were collected at day 0 and day 28 after the second dose for TCRbeta chain sequencing. Including cysteine and phenylalanine, the CDR3 has 13 amino acids. Solely the CDR3 DNA is kept, with 39 bases framed from the first base. V trim: 7 bases; J trim: 2 bases; unmatched bases: 3. From the germline V gene, CDR1 is SGDLS and CDR2 is YYNGEE.

This clonotype was obtained from an adult in good health. The rearranged chain carries TRBV9 and TRBJ1-3; 7 central bases correspond to TRBD1. The sequences come from peripheral blood, collected on day 0 of MenACWY control vaccination. Here is the DNA: TGTGCCAGCGCCGACAGGGCTGGAAACACCATATATTTT. The encoded protein is CASADRAGNTIYF.